The next 22 T cell receptor beta chains were all read from a single sample in a study of response to subunit inactivated influenza vaccine. TCRdb re-derived calls from the RT-PCR reads in MiXCR, one entry per CDR3 protein. The sample lists around 570,000 distinct CDR3 sequences; approximately 10% were seen once. These same data were also listed under a study on T cells expressing NK-cell markers. From that paper: Generation of TCR beta cDNA was performed by 5'RACE template switching incorporating UMIs.

The sample here was PBMCs from blood, taken on the day of vaccination. The receptors come from a man aged 45 to 65 who received an inactivated influenza vaccine.

The chain employs TRBV27 and TRBJ1-6; tentatively, D is TRBD1 (6 bases). Germline assignment: CDR1 MNHEY and CDR2 SMNVEV (reference sequence). V lost 2 bases and J 8 bases, leaving 19 bases between the germline ends. The CDR3 has 17 amino acids. CDR3 in DNA: TGTGCCAGCAGTTTAGGCCTGGGGCAGGGGTGGGATTCACCCCTCCACTTT. Residues: CASSLGLGQGWDSPLHF.

This clonotype was picked up a small number of times. This chain joins TRBV19 and TRBJ2-1; 7 nucleotides line up with TRBD2. CDR1 and CDR2 from the germline V gene are LNHDA and SQIVND (reference sequence). Trimming took 1 base from V and 15 from J; bases not matched to a gene: 9. There are 13 residues in the CDR3. This CDR3 reads CASSIGEAGYPFF. DNA of the CDR3: TGTGCCAGTAGTATAGGGGAAGCGGGATATCCGTTCTTC.

This clonotype was observed a handful of times. The V call is TRBV4-2, the J call TRBJ2-3; no reliable D call. From germline, CDR1 is LGHNA and CDR2 YNFKEQ. The CDR3 loop spans 15 amino acids. V lost 4 bases, J lost 0 bases, and 11 bases lay in between. The chain's CDR3 is CASSPETFSTDTQYF. DNA for the CDR3: TGTGCCAGCAGCCCTGAGACTTTTAGCACAGATACGCAGTATTTT.

This clonotype was detected only a few times. The V and J genes are TRBV7-3 and TRBJ2-3, with TRBD1 as a possible D gene (8 bases). V shed 3 bases and J shed 1 base, with 14 bases lying between them. This CDR3 region has 16 residues. The V gene's germline CDR1 is SGHTA and CDR2 FQGTGA. CDR3 loop: CASSLDRAGGTDTQYF. CDR3 bases: TGTGCCAGCAGCTTGGACAGGGCGGGGGGCACAGATACGCAGTATTTT.

This clonotype came up a few times. One end of the junction varies from germline; a read error may be responsible. This rearrangement joins TRBV12-3 or TRBV12-4 to TRBJ2-1; 8 bases align to TRBD1. The CDR3 is 14 residues long. The CDR3 region has the DNA TGTGCCAGCAGTGTAGCAGGGGGCAACAATGAGCAGTTCTTC. Translating gives CASSVAGGNNEQFF.

This clonotype has only a few counts. V and J are TRBV20-1 and TRBJ2-3; 12 bases fit TRBD2. The CDR3 length is 18 residues. Per germline, CDR1 DFQATT and CDR2 SNEGSKA (reference sequence). V shed 4 bases and J 0 bases; nucleotides not matched to a gene: 11. Here the CDR3 reads CSATGLAGLLISTDTQYF. CDR3 coding DNA: TGCAGTGCTACAGGACTAGCGGGGCTTCTGATTAGCACAGATACGCAGTATTTT.

The rearrangement uses TRBV20-1 and TRBJ2-7; a weak D match, TRBD2 (5 bases). This CDR3 is built from 13 residues. Germline V CDR1 and CDR2: DFQATT, SNEGSKA (reference sequence). Here the CDR3 reads CDPRGGSLGEQYF. The CDR3 region has the DNA TGCGACCCTCGGGGTGGGAGTCTAGGCGAGCAGTACTTC.

The chain combines TRBV27 with TRBJ2-1; a possible D gene is TRBD2 (7 bases). Germline V lookup: CDR1 MNHEY, CDR2 SMNVEV (reference sequence). The CDR3 length is 15 residues. The V and J ends lost 4 bases and 5 bases respectively, with 15 bases between them. Written as DNA, the CDR3 is TGTGCCAGCAGTTACGGGGGGCGCCCCGACAATGAGCAGTTCTTC. Amino acids: CASSYGGRPDNEQFF.

This clonotype showed up just a few times. The chain combines TRBV6-1 with TRBJ2-7, with D perhaps TRBD1 or TRBD2 (6 bases each). Trimming cost V 6 bases and J 5 bases, with 14 bases left between them. This CDR3 contains 13 residues. Germline-derived CDR1 and CDR2 are MNHNS and SASEGT. The CDR3 loop reads CASRTGRSDEQYF. The CDR3 coding sequence is TGTGCCAGCAGAACAGGGAGGTCTGACGAGCAGTACTTC.

About this clonotype: Germline and junction disagree at one end, which may indicate a read error. The chain recombines TRBV6-2 or TRBV6-3 with TRBJ2-2; D ambiguous. Germline CDR1 and CDR2: MNHEY and SVGEGT. The CDR3 is 11 residues long. For the CDR3, the DNA is TGTGCCAGCAGTGACTCCGGGGAGCTGTTTTTT. It translates to CASSDSGELFF.

J is TRBJ2-1 and V is TRBV12-3 or TRBV12-4; 8 bases align to TRBD1. V lost 6 bases and J lost 15; bases outside the gene matches: 13. The CDR3 contains 13 residues. This CDR3 is CASRPGTGDSPFF. The CDR3 DNA follows: TGTGCCAGCAGGCCCGGGACAGGCGACTCCCCGTTCTTC.

J is TRBJ1-5 and V is TRBV28; D is unresolved. The CDR3 loop spans 14 amino acids. The V end was cut by 5 bases, the J end by 5 bases, with 13 bases between. CDR1 and CDR2 (germline): MDHEN, SYDVKM. The CDR3 sequence: CASSLTSPYQPQHF. The DNA of the CDR3 is TGTGCCAGCAGTCTCACCAGCCCCTATCAGCCCCAGCATTTT.

J is TRBJ2-1 and V is TRBV7-9, with TRBD1 matching 9 bases. The CDR3 spans 15 residues. V was clipped by 3 bases and J by 9 bases; unmatched bases: 9. CDR1 is SEHNR and CDR2 is FQNEAQ in the germline V gene (reference sequence). The chain's CDR3 is CASSFWGQGISEQFF. CDR3 DNA sequence: TGTGCCAGCAGCTTTTGGGGACAGGGAATAAGTGAGCAGTTCTTC. Complete variable domain (other parts from reference TRBV7-9 and TRBJ2-1): DTGVSQNPRHKITKRGQNVTFRCDPISEHNRLYWYRQTLGQGPEFLTYFQNEAQLEKSRLLSDRFSAERPKGSFSTLEIQRTEQGDSAMYLCASSFWGQGISEQFFGPGTRLTVL.

This clonotype was seen a few times. J is TRBJ1-4 and V is TRBV5-1, with TRBD1 identical over 7 bases. Germline trimming cut 0 bases from V and 13 bases from J; bases unmatched to any gene: 12. The CDR3 is 15 amino acids. Germline V gene data show CDR1 as SGHRS and CDR2 as YFSETQ. The CDR3 DNA follows: TGCGCCAGCAGCTTGGACGGGACAGCCCCCTTTGGACTGTTTTTT. As protein: CASSLDGTAPFGLFF. The complete variable domain, with remaining parts taken from reference TRBV5-1 and TRBJ1-4, reads KAGVTQTPRYLIKTRGQQVTLSCSPISGHRSVSWYQQTPGQGLQFLFEYFSETQRNKGNFPGRFSGRQFSNSRSEMNVSTLELGDSALYLCASSLDGTAPFGLFFGSGTQLSVL.

Remarks on this clonotype: One end of the junction is discordant with germline, which a read error may explain. The CDR3 DNA follows: TGTGCCAGTAGCGACAGACGTCTAAGTCGGAACTTT. Translated, it gives CASSDRRLSRNF. The chain couples TRBV19 to TRBJ1-1; possibly TRBD1 for D (5 bases). The CDR3 length is 12 residues. CDR1 is LNHDA, CDR2 SQIVND, per germline (reference sequence). Variable domain in full (rest from reference TRBV19 and TRBJ1-1): DGGITQSPKYLFRKEGQNVTLSCEQNLNHDAMYWYRQDPGQGLRLIYYSQIVNDFQKGDIAEGYSVSREKKESFPLTVTSAQKNPTAFYLCASSDRRLSRNFGQGTRLTVV.

V and J are TRBV5-1 and TRBJ2-5; tentative D call: TRBD2 (6 bases). CDR1 is SGHRS, CDR2 YFSETQ, per germline. V was shortened by 6 bases and J by 3 bases, with 21 bases between the two germline ends. There are 16 residues in the CDR3. CDR3 protein: CASTLTWRGNKETQYF. In DNA, the CDR3 is TGCGCCAGCACCCTGACCTGGCGGGGAAATAAAGAGACCCAGTACTTC.

The rearrangement uses TRBV7-2 and TRBJ2-2; no definite D call. Trimming removed 5 bases at V and 3 bases at J, with 10 bases between. The CDR3 spans 14 residues. Germline CDR1 reads SGHTA; CDR2 reads FQGNSA. The CDR3 here is CASSLKQDTGELFF. Written as DNA, the CDR3 is TGTGCCAGCAGCCTCAAGCAGGACACCGGGGAGCTGTTTTTT. The full variable domain, rest sourced from reference TRBV7-2 and TRBJ2-2, is GAGVSQSPSNKVTEKGKDVELRCDPISGHTALYWYRQSLGQGLEFLIYFQGNSAPDKSGLPSDRFSAERTGGSVSTLTIQRTQQEDSAVYLCASSLKQDTGELFFGEGSRLTVL.

In its sample, this clonotype was seen many times. V is TRBV7-9 and J is TRBJ2-7; no clear D gene. V shed 5 bases and J shed 10 bases, with 12 bases lying between them. The CDR3 spans 11 residues. CDR1 and CDR2 (germline): SEHNR, FQNEAQ (reference sequence). The CDR3 DNA reads as TGTGCCAGCAGCCCCATGGGCGAACAGTACTTC. Translating it yields CASSPMGEQYF.

The chain is built from TRBV7-9 and TRBJ2-5, with D possibly matching TRBD2 (5 bases). V was shortened by 5 bases and J by 3 bases, with 16 bases between the two germline ends. Germline V gene data show CDR1 as SEHNR and CDR2 as FQNEAQ (reference sequence). This CDR3 spans 15 amino acids. The CDR3 protein is CASSLSRGQKETQYF. CDR3 bases: TGTGCCAGCAGCCTCTCACGGGGTCAGAAAGAGACCCAGTACTTC.

The chain uses TRBV7-2 and TRBJ2-2, with 12 bases fitting TRBD1. The germline V gene encodes CDR1 SGHTA and CDR2 FQGNSA. The CDR3 totals 17 residues. J gave up 7 bases and V 5 bases, and 11 bases lay outside the gene matches. The CDR3 DNA sequence: TGTGCCAGCAGCAGGGACGCTGGGACAGGGGGCGTCGGGGAGCTGTTTTTT. It encodes CASSRDAGTGGVGELFF.

This clonotype appeared a few times. V is TRBV18 and J is TRBJ1-5; no clear D. Trimming took 3 bases from V and 0 from J, leaving 12 bases between them. The CDR3 is 16 residues long. Germline V lookup: CDR1 KGHSH, CDR2 LQKENI. The chain's CDR3 is CASSPLPGDSNQPQHF. CDR3 nucleotides: TGTGCCAGCTCACCGCTACCCGGGGATAGCAATCAGCCCCAGCATTTT.

This chain connects TRBV6-2 or TRBV6-3 to TRBJ1-1, with D hard to call. V dropped 5 bases and J dropped 0 bases, with 7 bases sitting between them. This CDR3 spans 13 amino acids. Germline V gene data show CDR1 as MNHEY and CDR2 as SVGEGT. In DNA form, the CDR3 reads TGTGCCAGCAGTAGCCCTTTGAACACTGAAGCTTTCTTT. Residues: CASSSPLNTEAFF.